This T cell receptor (beta chain) stems from a study of cytomegalovirus exposure and HLA in healthy donors. Study results and caveats: It was in a later analysis that TCR association rates were seen to vary by HLA locus, highest for DRB1 and lowest for HLA-C. Reports indicated that the classifier achieved high specificity and sensitivity in diagnosing cytomegalovirus status. The study dropped some indistinguishable V segments, TRBV6-2 and TRBV6-3 among them. Among donors in an Asian-associated ancestry cluster, a later analysis reportedly found fewer N-insertions than the roughly 700-donor mean.

PCR amplification relied on 60 Vbeta primers (plus 13 Jbeta primers). The data were produced by immunoSEQ multiplex PCR, yet TCRdb's version contains in-frame clones alone and is incomplete. The table records approximately 130,000 clones, approximately 75% of them present only once. Trimming took off 3 bases at V and 4 bases at J, with 12 bases between the two ends. Germline-derived CDR1 and CDR2 are KGHSH and LQKENI. This CDR3 comprises 15 residues. Concerning this clone: The antigen remains undetermined.

Sequencing was done on a sample of PBMCs. The receptor was derived from a man aged 50-60 years in good health and CMV-seropositive. This rearrangement joins TRBV18 to TRBJ1-4; maybe TRBD1 (6 bases). The CDR3 DNA is TGTGCCAGCTCACCTCGGACAGAGCTTAATGAAAAACTGTTTTTT. The encoded protein is CASSPRTELNEKLFF.